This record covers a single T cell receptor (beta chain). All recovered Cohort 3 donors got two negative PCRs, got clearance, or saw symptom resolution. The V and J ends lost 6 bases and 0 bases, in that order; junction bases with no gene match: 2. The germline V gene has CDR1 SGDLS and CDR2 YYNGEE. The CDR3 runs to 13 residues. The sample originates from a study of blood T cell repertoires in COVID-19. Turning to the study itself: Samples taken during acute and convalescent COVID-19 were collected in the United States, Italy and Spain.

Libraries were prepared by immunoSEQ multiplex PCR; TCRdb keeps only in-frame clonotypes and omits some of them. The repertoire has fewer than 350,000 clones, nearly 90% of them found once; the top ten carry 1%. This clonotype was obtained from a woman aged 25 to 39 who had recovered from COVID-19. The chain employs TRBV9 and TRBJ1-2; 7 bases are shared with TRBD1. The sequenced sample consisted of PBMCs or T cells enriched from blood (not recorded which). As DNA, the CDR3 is TGTGCCAGCACAGGGGGAGCTAACTATGGCTACACCTTC. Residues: CASTGGANYGYTF.